This T cell receptor beta chain was sequenced in a study of tumor and adjacent non-tumor tissue in lung cancer. TCRbeta libraries were built with three rounds of nested PCR, modified from ARM-PCR. TCRdb reanalysed the multiplex PCR reads using MiXCR and keeps one entry per CDR3 protein. The sample gives about 110,000 distinct CDR3 sequences, nearly 85% of which show up once; 20% to 25% is in the top ten. No cell sorting was done before RNA was extracted from the tissue. The receptor was isolated from a man between 65 and 85 years old with non-small cell lung cancer. Source material: lung tumor tissue.

CDR3 sequence reads: CAIKRTRTASYEQYF. The CDR3 coding sequence is TGTGCGATCAAAAGAACCAGGACAGCATCCTACGAGCAGTACTTC. The chain uses TRBV6-6 and TRBJ2-7; possible D gene TRBD1, 6 bases. Germline values: CDR1 MNHNY, CDR2 SVGAGI (reference sequence). This CDR3 has 15 residues.